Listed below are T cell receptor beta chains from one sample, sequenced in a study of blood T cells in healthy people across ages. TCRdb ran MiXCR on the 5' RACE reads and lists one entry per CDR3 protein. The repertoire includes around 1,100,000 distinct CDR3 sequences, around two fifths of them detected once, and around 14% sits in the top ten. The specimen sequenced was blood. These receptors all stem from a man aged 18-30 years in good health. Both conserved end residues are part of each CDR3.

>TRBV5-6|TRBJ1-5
CASSDGGGGNQPQHF
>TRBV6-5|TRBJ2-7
CASSKGQIYEQYF
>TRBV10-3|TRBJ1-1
CAIKDGRGLNTEAFF
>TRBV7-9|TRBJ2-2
CASSNRDKANTGELFF
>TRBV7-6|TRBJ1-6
CASSLAGSRNSPLHF
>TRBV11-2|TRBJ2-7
CASSLGRFSYEQYF
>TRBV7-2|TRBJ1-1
CASSSGQRNTEAFF
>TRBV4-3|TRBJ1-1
CASSQGWNTEAFF
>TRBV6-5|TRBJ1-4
CASRSFGQGINEKLFF
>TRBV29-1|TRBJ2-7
CSVRDSNSYEQYF
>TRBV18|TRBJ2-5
CASSPLQGLTETQYF
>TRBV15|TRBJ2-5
CATSRDLFQETQYF
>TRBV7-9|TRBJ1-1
CASSPKYYRDRRNTEAFF
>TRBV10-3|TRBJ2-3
CAISESPTSTDTQYF
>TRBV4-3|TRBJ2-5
CASSQVHSGTSEQYF
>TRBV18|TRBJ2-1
CASSPGRDNEQFF
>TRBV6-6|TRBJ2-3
CASRSGGAKDTQYF
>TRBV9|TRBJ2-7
CASSVGVGGDFDAYEQYF
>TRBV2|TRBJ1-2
CASIGDTYAYGYTF
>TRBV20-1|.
CSAISGGVEETQYF
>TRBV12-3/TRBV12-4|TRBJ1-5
CASRVGTGSNQPQHF
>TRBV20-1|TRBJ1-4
CSASSLQNGEKLFF
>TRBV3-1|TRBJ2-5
CASTPGTGVVETQYF
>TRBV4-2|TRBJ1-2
CASRSTGDGYTF
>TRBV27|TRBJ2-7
CASSSGGTGVSYEQYF
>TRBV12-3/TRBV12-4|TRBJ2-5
CASSIGTSGGRRYF
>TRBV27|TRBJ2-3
CASRETASTDTQYF
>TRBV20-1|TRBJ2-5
CSALSGGEGYQETQYF
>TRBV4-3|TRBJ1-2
CASSQNRGTVYGYTF
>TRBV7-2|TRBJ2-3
CASSPTRNADTQYF
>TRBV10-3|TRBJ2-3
CAVTSSGGGSDTQYF
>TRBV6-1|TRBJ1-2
CASSEGEGLYGYTF
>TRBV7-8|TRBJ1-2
CASSLENRDGIYSGYGYTF
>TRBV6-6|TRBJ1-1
CASSYPQGVSEAFF
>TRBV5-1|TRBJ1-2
CASRTGTGTNYGYTF
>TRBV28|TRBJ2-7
CASSPGLRGVYEQYF
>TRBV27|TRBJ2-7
CASSRSGQYEQYF
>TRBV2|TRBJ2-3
CASRPETDTQYF
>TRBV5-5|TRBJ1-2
CASSPTGQEGYTF
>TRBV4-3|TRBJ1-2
CASGQEAQGYENYGYTF
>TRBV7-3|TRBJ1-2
CASSLTFTVYGFTF
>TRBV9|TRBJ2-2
CASSVYQNTGELFF
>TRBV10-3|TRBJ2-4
CAISSRDSRGVIQYF
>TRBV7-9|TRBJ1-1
CASRTDSLNTEAFF
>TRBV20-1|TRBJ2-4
CSARAKNIQYF
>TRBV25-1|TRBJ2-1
CASSAPPSRGLGNEQFF
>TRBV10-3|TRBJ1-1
CAISEGDRTEAFF
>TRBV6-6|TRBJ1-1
CASNPSGGNTEAFF
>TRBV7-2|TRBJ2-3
CASSPERGGLYTQYF
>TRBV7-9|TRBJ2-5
CASRPWERGGYNEQYF
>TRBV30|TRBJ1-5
CAWSVRYGKKNQPQHF